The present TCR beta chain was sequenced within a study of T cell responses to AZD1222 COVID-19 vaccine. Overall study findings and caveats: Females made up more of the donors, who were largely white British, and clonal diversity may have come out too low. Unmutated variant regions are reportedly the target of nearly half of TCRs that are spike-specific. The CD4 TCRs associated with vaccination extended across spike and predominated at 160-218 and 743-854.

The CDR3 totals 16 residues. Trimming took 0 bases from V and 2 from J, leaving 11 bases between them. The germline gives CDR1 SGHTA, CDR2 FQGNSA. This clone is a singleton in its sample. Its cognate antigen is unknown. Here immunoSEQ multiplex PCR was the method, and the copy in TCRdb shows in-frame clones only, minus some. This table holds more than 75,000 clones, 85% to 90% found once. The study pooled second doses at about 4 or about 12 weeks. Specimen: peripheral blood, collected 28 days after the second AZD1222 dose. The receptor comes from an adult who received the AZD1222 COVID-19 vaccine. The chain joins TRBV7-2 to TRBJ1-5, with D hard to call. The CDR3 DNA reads TGTGCCAGCAGCTTAGCGTTCGCAGGACGCAATCAGCCCCAGCATTTT. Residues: CASSLAFAGRNQPQHF.